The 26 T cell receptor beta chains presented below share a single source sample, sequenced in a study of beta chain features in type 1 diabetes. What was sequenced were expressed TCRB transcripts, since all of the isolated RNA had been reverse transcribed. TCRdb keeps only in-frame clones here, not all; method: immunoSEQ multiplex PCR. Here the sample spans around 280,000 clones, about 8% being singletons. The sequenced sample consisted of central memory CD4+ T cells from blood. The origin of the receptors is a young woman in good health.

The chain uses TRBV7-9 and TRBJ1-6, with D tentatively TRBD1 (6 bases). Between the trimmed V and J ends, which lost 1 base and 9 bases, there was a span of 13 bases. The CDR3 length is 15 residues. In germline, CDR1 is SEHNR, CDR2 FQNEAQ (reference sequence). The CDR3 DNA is TGTGCCAGCAGCTTAGAGGGGGGCTCCGGTTCACCCCTCCACTTT. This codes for CASSLEGGSGSPLHF.

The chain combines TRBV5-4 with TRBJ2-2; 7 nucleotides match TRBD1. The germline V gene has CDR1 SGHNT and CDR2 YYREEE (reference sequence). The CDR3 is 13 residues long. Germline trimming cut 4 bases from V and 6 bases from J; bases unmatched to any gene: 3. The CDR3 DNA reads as TGTGCCAGCAGCGACAGGGTCCCCGGGGAGCTGTTTTTT. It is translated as CASSDRVPGELFF. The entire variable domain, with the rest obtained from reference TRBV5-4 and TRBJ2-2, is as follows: ETGVTQSPTHLIKTRGQQVTLRCSSQSGHNTVSWYQQALGQGPQFIFQYYREEENGRGNFPPRFSGLQFPNYSSELNVNALELDDSALYLCASSDRVPGELFFGEGSRLTVL.

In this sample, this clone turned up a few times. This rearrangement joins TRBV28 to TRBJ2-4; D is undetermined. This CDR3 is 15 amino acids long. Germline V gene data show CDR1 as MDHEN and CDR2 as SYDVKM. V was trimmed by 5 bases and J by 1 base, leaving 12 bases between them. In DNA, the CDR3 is TGTGCCAGCAGTGATCAGTTAGGGGCCAAAAACATTCAGTACTTC. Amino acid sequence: CASSDQLGAKNIQYF.

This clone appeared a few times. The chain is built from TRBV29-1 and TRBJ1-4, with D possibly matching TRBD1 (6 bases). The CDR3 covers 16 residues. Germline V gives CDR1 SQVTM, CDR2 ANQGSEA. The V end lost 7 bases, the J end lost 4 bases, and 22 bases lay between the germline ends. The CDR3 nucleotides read TGCAGCGCCGGGGGCGCTACTATGTCCCGTAATGAAAAACTGTTTTTT. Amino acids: CSAGGATMSRNEKLFF.

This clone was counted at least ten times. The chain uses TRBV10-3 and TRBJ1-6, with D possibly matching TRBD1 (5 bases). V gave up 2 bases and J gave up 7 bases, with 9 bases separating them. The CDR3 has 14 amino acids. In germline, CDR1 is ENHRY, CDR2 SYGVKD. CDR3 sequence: CAISEMGGNSPLHF. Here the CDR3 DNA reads TGTGCCATCAGTGAGATGGGGGGGAATTCACCCCTCCACTTT.

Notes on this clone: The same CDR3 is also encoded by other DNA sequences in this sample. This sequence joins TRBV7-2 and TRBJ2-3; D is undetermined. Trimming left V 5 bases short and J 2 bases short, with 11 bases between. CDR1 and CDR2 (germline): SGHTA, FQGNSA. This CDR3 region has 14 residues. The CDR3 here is CASSPDSNTDTQYF. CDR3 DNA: TGTGCCAGCAGCCCCGATAGCAACACAGATACGCAGTATTTT.

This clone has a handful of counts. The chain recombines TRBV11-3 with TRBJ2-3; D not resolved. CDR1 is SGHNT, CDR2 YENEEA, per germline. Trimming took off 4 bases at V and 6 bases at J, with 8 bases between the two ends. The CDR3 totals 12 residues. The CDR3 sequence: CASSSVSDTQYF. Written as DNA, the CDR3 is TGTGCCAGCAGCTCTGTATCGGATACGCAGTATTTT.

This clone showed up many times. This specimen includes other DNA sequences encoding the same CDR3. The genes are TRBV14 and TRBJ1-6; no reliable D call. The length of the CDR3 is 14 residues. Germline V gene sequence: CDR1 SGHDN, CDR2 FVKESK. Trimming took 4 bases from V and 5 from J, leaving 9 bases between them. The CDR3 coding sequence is TGTGCCAGCAGCCGTACGGTCCATAATTCACCCCTCCACTTT. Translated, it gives CASSRTVHNSPLHF.

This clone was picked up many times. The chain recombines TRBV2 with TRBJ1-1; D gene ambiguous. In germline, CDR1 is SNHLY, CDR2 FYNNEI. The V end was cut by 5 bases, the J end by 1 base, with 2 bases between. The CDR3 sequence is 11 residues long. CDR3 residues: CASSKNTEAFF. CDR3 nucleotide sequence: TGTGCCAGCAGTAAGAACACTGAAGCTTTCTTT.

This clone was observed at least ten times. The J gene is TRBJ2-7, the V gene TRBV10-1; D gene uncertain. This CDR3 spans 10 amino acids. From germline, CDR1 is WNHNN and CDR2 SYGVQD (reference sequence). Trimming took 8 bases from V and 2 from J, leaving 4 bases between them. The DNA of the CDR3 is TGCGCCAGCGGGCCCTACGAGCAGTACGTC. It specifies CASGPYEQYV.

The CDR3: CASSGHQGVVSNQPQHF. CDR3 nucleotides: TGTGCCAGCAGCGGGCACCAGGGGGTGGTGAGCAATCAGCCCCAGCATTTT. The chain combines TRBV7-8 with TRBJ1-5, with 7 bases identical to TRBD1. Germline V lookup: CDR1 SGHVS, CDR2 FQNEAQ. Trimming removed 5 bases from V and 1 base from J; junction bases left unmatched: 11. The CDR3 is 17 residues long.

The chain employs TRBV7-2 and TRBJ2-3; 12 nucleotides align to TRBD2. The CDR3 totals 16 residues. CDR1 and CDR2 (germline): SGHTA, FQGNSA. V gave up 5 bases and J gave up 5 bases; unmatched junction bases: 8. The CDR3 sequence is CASSKTSGRIKDTQYF. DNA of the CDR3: TGTGCCAGCAGCAAAACTAGCGGGAGGATTAAAGATACGCAGTATTTT.

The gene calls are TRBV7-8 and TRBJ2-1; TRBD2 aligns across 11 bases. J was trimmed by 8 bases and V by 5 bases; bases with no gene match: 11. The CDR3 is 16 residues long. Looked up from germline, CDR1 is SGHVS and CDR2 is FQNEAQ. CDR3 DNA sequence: TGTGCCAGCAGCCATGTTCTTAGCGGGGGGGCGCATGAGCAGTTCTTC. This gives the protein CASSHVLSGGAHEQFF.

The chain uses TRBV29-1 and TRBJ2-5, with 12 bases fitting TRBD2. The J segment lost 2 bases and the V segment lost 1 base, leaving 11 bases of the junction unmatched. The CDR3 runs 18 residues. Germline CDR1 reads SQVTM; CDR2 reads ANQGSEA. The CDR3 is CSVEGLTSGSLSQETQYF. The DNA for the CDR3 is TGCAGCGTTGAAGGACTGACTAGCGGGAGCCTTTCACAAGAGACCCAGTACTTC.

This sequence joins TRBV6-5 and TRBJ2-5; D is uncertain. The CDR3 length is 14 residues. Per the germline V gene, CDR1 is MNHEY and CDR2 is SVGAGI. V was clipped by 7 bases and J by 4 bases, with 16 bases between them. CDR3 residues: CASKALSILETQYF. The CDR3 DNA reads TGTGCCAGCAAGGCGCTGAGTATTTTAGAGACCCAGTACTTC.

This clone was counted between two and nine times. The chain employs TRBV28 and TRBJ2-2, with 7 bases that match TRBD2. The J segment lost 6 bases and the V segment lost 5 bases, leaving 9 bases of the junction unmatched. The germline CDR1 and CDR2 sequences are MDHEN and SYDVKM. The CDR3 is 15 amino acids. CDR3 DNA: TGTGCCAGCAGTCAGGGAGGGACGTCTGCCGGGGAGCTGTTTTTT. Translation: CASSQGGTSAGELFF.

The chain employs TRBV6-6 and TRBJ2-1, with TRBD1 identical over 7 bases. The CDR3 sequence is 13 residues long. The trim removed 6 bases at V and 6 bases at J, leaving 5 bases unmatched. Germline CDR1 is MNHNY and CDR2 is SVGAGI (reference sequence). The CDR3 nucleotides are TGTGCCAGCAGAACTAACAGGGGCAATGAGCAGTTCTTC. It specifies CASRTNRGNEQFF.

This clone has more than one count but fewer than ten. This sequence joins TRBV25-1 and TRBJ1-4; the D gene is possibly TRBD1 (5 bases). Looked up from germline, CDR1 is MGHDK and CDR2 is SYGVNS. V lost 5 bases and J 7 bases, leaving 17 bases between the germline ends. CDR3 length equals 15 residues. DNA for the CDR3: TGTGCCAGCAGTCTAAGTTCGGGGGTGACTGAAAAACTGTTTTTT. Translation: CASSLSSGVTEKLFF.

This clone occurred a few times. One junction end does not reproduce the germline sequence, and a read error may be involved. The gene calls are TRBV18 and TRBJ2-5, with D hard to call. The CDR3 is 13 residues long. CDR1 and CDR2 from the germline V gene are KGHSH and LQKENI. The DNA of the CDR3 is TGTGCCAGCTCATCACACACCCAAGGGACCCAGTACTTC. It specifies CASSSHTQGTQYF.

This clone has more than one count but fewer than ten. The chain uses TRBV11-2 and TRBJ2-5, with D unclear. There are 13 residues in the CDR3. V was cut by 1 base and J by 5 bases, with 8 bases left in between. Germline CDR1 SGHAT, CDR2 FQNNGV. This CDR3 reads CASSLALYETQYF. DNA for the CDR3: TGTGCCAGCAGCTTAGCCTTATACGAGACCCAGTACTTC.

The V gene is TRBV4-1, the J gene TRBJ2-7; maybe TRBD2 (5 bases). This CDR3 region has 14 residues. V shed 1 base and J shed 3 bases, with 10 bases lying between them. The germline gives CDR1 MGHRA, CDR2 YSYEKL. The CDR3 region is CASSQADYYYEQYF. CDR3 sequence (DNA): TGCGCCAGCAGCCAAGCAGACTATTACTACGAGCAGTACTTC.

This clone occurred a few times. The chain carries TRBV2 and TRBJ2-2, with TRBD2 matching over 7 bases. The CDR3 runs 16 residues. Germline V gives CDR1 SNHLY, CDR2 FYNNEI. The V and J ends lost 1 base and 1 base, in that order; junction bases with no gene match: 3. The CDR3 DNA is TGTGCCAGCAGTGAAGGACTAGCTCGGAACACCGGGGAGCTGTTTTTT. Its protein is CASSEGLARNTGELFF.

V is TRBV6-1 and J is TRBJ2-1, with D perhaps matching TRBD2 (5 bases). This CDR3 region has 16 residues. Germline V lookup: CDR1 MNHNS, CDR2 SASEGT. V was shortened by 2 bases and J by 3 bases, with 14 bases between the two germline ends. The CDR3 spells CASSEIVGALYNEQFF. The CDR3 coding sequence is TGTGCCAGCAGTGAAATCGTGGGAGCCCTCTACAATGAGCAGTTCTTC.

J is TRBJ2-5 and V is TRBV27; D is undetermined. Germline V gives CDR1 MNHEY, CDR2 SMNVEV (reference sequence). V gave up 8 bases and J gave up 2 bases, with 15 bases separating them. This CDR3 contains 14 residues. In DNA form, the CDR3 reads TGTGCCAGCTCCCCCGCTGTCAATCAAGAGACCCAGTACTTC. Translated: CASSPAVNQETQYF.

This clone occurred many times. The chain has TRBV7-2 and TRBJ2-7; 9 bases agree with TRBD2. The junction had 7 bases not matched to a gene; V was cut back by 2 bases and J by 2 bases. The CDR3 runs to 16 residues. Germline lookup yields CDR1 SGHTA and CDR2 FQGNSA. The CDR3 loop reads CASSLKWASGTYEQYF. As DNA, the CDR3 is TGTGCCAGCAGCTTAAAATGGGCTAGCGGGACCTACGAGCAGTACTTC.

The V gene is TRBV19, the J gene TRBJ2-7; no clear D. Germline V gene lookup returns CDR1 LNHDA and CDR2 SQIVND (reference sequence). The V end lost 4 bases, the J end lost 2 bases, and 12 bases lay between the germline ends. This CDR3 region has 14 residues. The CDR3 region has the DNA TGTGCCAGTAGTACCCGACGGCTACCCTACGAGCAGTACTTC. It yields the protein CASSTRRLPYEQYF.